The TCR beta chain under discussion was sequenced for a study of beta chain features in type 1 diabetes. The study, taken as a whole, reports: Patients with Type 1 diabetes showed moderately but significantly shorter TCRB CDR3s in all four CD4+ subsets. Small HLA sub-analyses could not settle whether HLA shapes TCRB rearrangement.

The isolated RNA, all of it, was reverse transcribed, so expressed TCRB transcripts were what got sequenced. The table came from immunoSEQ multiplex PCR; TCRdb's copy has only in-frame clones and leaves some out. This sample yields about 19,000 clones, of which approximately 50% are seen a single time; about 0.45% belongs to the top ten. As regards this clone: Its target is unknown.

The CDR3 length is 16 residues. Germline values: CDR1 SGHTA, CDR2 FQGNSA. The V end lost 3 bases, the J end lost 8 bases, and 19 bases lay between the germline ends. CD45RO/CCR7/CD25/CD127/CD95/CD27 separated CD4+ naive, central memory, regulatory and stem cell-like memory cells by sorting. Populations isolated by sorting all had purity greater than 95%. Sequencing used stem cell memory CD4+ T cells from blood. The source of this sequence is a man aged 18-30 years in good health. The V call is TRBV7-2, the J call TRBJ1-4, with D possibly TRBD1 on 6 matching bases. Here the CDR3 reads CASSLDVGGAREKLFF. CDR3 in DNA: TGTGCCAGCAGCTTGGATGTAGGGGGGGCGAGGGAAAAACTGTTTTTT.